This passage covers 28 T cell receptor beta chains from one sample sequenced in a study of blood T cells in healthy people across ages. A second PCR of roughly 7 to 11 cycles used a sample-barcoded 5' primer and a J-beta primer mix. TCRdb passed the 5' RACE reads through MiXCR, listing each CDR3 protein once. This sample has some 1,000,000 distinct CDR3 sequences, with approximately 25% found just once. These data were also reused for a study on T cells of mothers and their children.

The sample taken for sequencing was blood. These TCRs come from a girl aged 2-15 years in good health.

A single count supports this clonotype. CDR3 in DNA: TGCAGTGCTAGTGATCAGGTCCGGGGTGGCTACGAGCAGTACTTC. Translated: CSASDQVRGGYEQYF. The chain is built from TRBV20-1 and TRBJ2-5; possible D gene TRBD2, 5 bases. The DNA end is more similar to TRBJ2-7, so the J call may be wrong. The CDR3 consists of 15 residues. CDR1 is DFQATT, CDR2 SNEGSKA, per germline (reference sequence).

The table lists this clonotype with a few counts. The rearrangement uses TRBV11-2 and TRBJ2-5; 8 nucleotides line up with TRBD2. There are 14 residues in the CDR3. The germline V gene encodes CDR1 SGHAT and CDR2 FQNNGV. V trimming: 6 bases; J trimming: 1 base; junction bases outside the gene matches: 4. In DNA form, the CDR3 reads TGTGCCAGCAGACGTAGCGGGGCCCAAGAGACCCAGTACTTC. This sequence encodes CASRRSGAQETQYF.

This clonotype was seen a handful of times. This chain uses TRBV7-9 with TRBJ2-5; 8 bases map to TRBD1. The CDR3 extends over 14 amino acids. V gave up 5 bases and J gave up 4 bases; unmatched junction bases: 6. Germline-derived CDR1 and CDR2 are SEHNR and FQNEAQ (reference sequence). CDR3 in amino acids: CASSDRGDLETQYF. The CDR3 nucleotides read TGTGCCAGCAGCGACAGGGGAGACTTAGAGACCCAGTACTTC.

Only a few counts were recorded for this clonotype. This chain links TRBV28 with TRBJ1-1; 9 nucleotides line up with TRBD1. CDR1 is MDHEN and CDR2 is SYDVKM in the germline V gene. V gave up 4 bases and J gave up 6 bases; unmatched junction bases: 12. The length of the CDR3 is 16 residues. DNA of the CDR3: TGTGCCAGCAGTTCCTGGACAGGGGTGCGGGAGGCTGAAGCTTTCTTT. Encoded protein: CASSSWTGVREAEAFF.

This clonotype was seen a handful of times. The V call is TRBV3-1, the J call TRBJ2-7, with 8 nucleotides matching TRBD2. CDR1 and CDR2 from the germline V gene are LGHDT and YNNKEL (reference sequence). The junction had 8 bases not matched to a gene; V was cut back by 0 bases and J by 1 base. This CDR3 has 17 residues. CDR3 amino acids: CASSQDIKAGASYEQYF. For the CDR3, the DNA is TGTGCCAGCAGCCAAGATATCAAAGCGGGGGCGTCCTACGAGCAGTACTTC.

CDR3 amino acids: CASSPNPGDEQYF. The CDR3, as DNA: TGTGCCAGCAGCCCCAATCCGGGGGACGAGCAGTACTTC. The chain carries TRBV7-9 and TRBJ2-7; weak D call: TRBD2 (6 bases). Germline lookup yields CDR1 SEHNR and CDR2 FQNEAQ (reference sequence). The CDR3 sequence is 13 residues long. Trimming took 5 bases from V and 5 from J, leaving 13 bases between them.

The chain employs TRBV7-2 and TRBJ1-2; 7 bases line up with TRBD1. J lost 4 bases, V lost 1 base, and 3 bases had no gene match. CDR3 length equals 14 residues. Germline-derived CDR1 and CDR2 are SGHTA and FQGNSA. The CDR3 nucleotides read TGTGCCAGCAGCTTAGACAGGGGATCCTATGGCTACACCTTC. Its protein is CASSLDRGSYGYTF.

This clonotype has ten or more counts. CDR3 protein: CSVFSRGGEQFF. CDR3 nucleotide sequence: TGCAGCGTTTTCTCTAGGGGGGGTGAGCAGTTCTTC. The chain joins TRBV29-1 to TRBJ2-1; possible D gene TRBD2, 7 bases. This CDR3 region has 12 residues. The germline gives CDR1 SQVTM, CDR2 ANQGSEA. V gave up 5 bases and J gave up 9 bases, with 14 bases separating them.

The J gene is TRBJ2-7, the V gene TRBV6-7; TRBD1 might be the D (5 bases). Being an ORF, TRBV6-7 has a function that is uncertain. V dropped 7 bases and J dropped 2 bases, with 15 bases sitting between them. The CDR3 extends over 14 amino acids. CDR3 loop: CASTAGQSTYEQYF. In nucleotides, the CDR3 is TGTGCCAGCACAGCAGGACAATCAACCTACGAGCAGTACTTC.

The chain has TRBV20-1 and TRBJ1-6; D gene ambiguous. Germline V CDR1 and CDR2: DFQATT, SNEGSKA (reference sequence). V shed 5 bases and J shed 10 bases, with 12 bases lying between them. This CDR3 has 12 amino acids. This chain's CDR3 is CSASGQISPLHF. The CDR3, as DNA: TGCAGTGCTTCGGGCCAAATCTCACCCCTCCACTTT.

Details on this clonotype: Mismatch with germline at one junction end may stem from a read error. The CDR3 bases are TGTGCCAGCAGTGAACCTTTGCCTTTGAGGGTCTTC. It specifies CASSEPLPLRVF. The chain carries TRBV6-1 and TRBJ2-5; TRBD2 might be the D (5 bases). CDR3 length: 12 residues. Germline V CDR1 and CDR2: MNHNS, SASEGT.

This sequence joins TRBV6-5 and TRBJ1-1; D unresolved. This CDR3 has 15 amino acids. The germline V gene has CDR1 MNHEY and CDR2 SVGAGI. V lost 4 bases and J 1 base, leaving 13 bases between the germline ends. In nucleotides, the CDR3 is TGTGCCAGCAGTTTGGGATTTGGCGCGAACACTGAAGCTTTCTTT. Translated, it gives CASSLGFGANTEAFF.

This clonotype appeared a few times. The rearrangement links TRBV29-1 to TRBJ2-5; weak D call: TRBD2 (6 bases). CDR1 and CDR2 from the germline V gene are SQVTM and ANQGSEA. V lost 4 bases to trimming and J lost 3 bases, with 15 bases between them. CDR3 length: 14 amino acids. CDR3 DNA sequence: TGCAGCGTTGGTGGCGGGGAATGGGAAGAGACCCAGTACTTC. This gives the protein CSVGGGEWEETQYF.

This clonotype was seen only a few times. The rearrangement joins TRBV9 to TRBJ2-4; D remains unclear. V was cut by 4 bases and J by 6 bases, with 14 bases left in between. Germline V gene sequence: CDR1 SGDLS, CDR2 YYNGEE. This CDR3 comprises 14 residues. DNA for the CDR3: TGTGCCAGCAGCCCTCAGTCGGCCGGAAACATTCAGTACTTC. It specifies CASSPQSAGNIQYF.

This rearrangement joins TRBV7-8 to TRBJ2-7; D perhaps matches TRBD2 (6 bases). Trimming removed 5 bases at V and 4 bases at J, with 18 bases between. CDR1 and CDR2 from the germline V gene are SGHVS and FQNEAQ. The CDR3 spans 15 residues. CDR3 coding DNA: TGTGCCAGCAGCCCCCCCCGGGGGATTTTTTACGAGCAGTACTTC. Translated, it gives CASSPPRGIFYEQYF.

The rearrangement joins TRBV7-9 to TRBJ2-7, with unresolved D. V lost 3 bases to trimming and J lost 7 bases, with 13 bases between them. The CDR3 consists of 13 residues. Germline V gives CDR1 SEHNR, CDR2 FQNEAQ (reference sequence). The CDR3 DNA sequence: TGTGCCAGCAGCTTCATACCCAGAGAAGAGCAGTACTTC. Its protein product is CASSFIPREEQYF.

This clonotype has a handful of counts. V is TRBV4-1 and J is TRBJ2-7, with a tentative D call TRBD2 (6 bases). The V and J ends lost 5 bases and 4 bases respectively, with 15 bases between them. This CDR3 comprises 14 residues. Germline V lookup: CDR1 MGHRA, CDR2 YSYEKL. The CDR3 nucleotides read TGCGCCAGCAGCTACCGGGACTTGGGATACGAGCAGTACTTC. Its protein is CASSYRDLGYEQYF.

This chain uses TRBV28 with TRBJ2-7, with TRBD2 as a possible D gene (6 bases). The J call may be in error: the DNA end matches TRBJ2-1 better. Germline loops: CDR1 MDHEN, CDR2 SYDVKM. The length of the CDR3 is 13 residues. CDR3 amino acids: CASKWRGLNEQFF. The CDR3 DNA reads TGTGCCAGCAAATGGAGGGGACTGAATGAGCAGTTCTTC.

The J gene is TRBJ2-5, the V gene TRBV2; D may correspond to TRBD1 or TRBD2 (5 bases each). The J call is in doubt because the DNA end fits TRBJ2-7 better. The length of the CDR3 is 12 residues. Germline V gene sequence: CDR1 SNHLY, CDR2 FYNNEI. DNA of the CDR3: TGTGCCAGCAGGGGGGAGTCCTACGAGCAGTACTTC. It yields the protein CASRGESYEQYF.

V usage is TRBV5-1 and J usage is TRBJ1-4; D is perhaps TRBD1 (5 bases). The length of the CDR3 is 15 residues. Germline CDR1 SGHRS, CDR2 YFSETQ. Trimming took off 0 bases at V and 8 bases at J, with 14 bases between the two ends. The CDR3 loop is CASSLEAGPGEKLFF. CDR3 nucleotide sequence: TGCGCCAGCAGCTTGGAGGCAGGGCCTGGGGAAAAACTGTTTTTT.

The J gene is TRBJ2-2, the V gene TRBV27, with 7 positions matching TRBD2. The length of the CDR3 is 13 residues. Germline V lookup: CDR1 MNHEY, CDR2 SMNVEV (reference sequence). V dropped 8 bases and J dropped 3; count of bases not matched to a gene: 3. The CDR3 protein is CASAGRDTGELFF. For the CDR3, the DNA is TGTGCCAGCGCAGGGAGGGACACCGGGGAGCTGTTTTTT.

The chain employs TRBV6-1 and TRBJ1-6; a weak D match, TRBD1 (5 bases). Germline CDR1 and CDR2: MNHNS and SASEGT. Trimming took 9 bases from V and 10 from J, leaving 16 bases between them. The length of the CDR3 is 13 residues. The CDR3 DNA sequence: TGTGCCAGTCAAGGGGCTTTGGGGTCACCCCTCCACTTT. It encodes CASQGALGSPLHF.

This clonotype was counted between two and nine times. The V and J genes are TRBV12-3 or TRBV12-4 and TRBJ1-5, with TRBD1 matching over 9 bases. CDR3 length equals 15 residues. Germline trimming cut 5 bases from V and 7 bases from J; bases unmatched to any gene: 9. CDR3 loop: CASSGERQGGQPQHF. The CDR3 DNA reads TGTGCCAGCAGTGGAGAAAGACAGGGGGGCCAGCCCCAGCATTTT.

This clonotype was recorded a few times. V usage is TRBV6-2 or TRBV6-3 and J usage is TRBJ2-5; 9 nucleotides align to TRBD2. This CDR3 is 15 amino acids long. The trim removed 5 bases at V and 4 bases at J, leaving 8 bases unmatched. Germline CDR1 and CDR2: MNHEY and SVGEGT. This chain's CDR3 is CASSQFSGGPETQYF. In DNA form, the CDR3 reads TGTGCCAGCAGTCAGTTTAGCGGGGGCCCAGAGACCCAGTACTTC.

The V and J genes are TRBV7-9 and TRBJ2-5, with 9 bases that match TRBD1. Near its end, the DNA agrees better with TRBJ2-7, so the J call may be wrong. This CDR3 spans 15 amino acids. From germline, CDR1 is SEHNR and CDR2 FQNEAQ (reference sequence). CDR3 DNA sequence: TGTGCCAGCAGCCCCCGGGACAGGGTTAACTACGAGCAGTACTTC. Its protein is CASSPRDRVNYEQYF.

This clonotype was counted between two and nine times. The CDR3 spells CASREGFSTDTQYF. CDR3 sequence (DNA): TGTGCCAGCAGGGAGGGGTTTAGCACAGATACGCAGTATTTT. This chain uses TRBV7-9 with TRBJ2-3, with a weak D call TRBD2 (6 bases). Per germline, CDR1 SEHNR and CDR2 FQNEAQ (reference sequence). The CDR3 totals 14 residues. V was clipped by 6 bases and J by 0 bases, with 10 bases between them.

The chain combines TRBV29-1 with TRBJ2-3, with 9 nucleotides matching TRBD1. J lost 4 bases, V lost 6 bases, and 14 bases had no gene match. The germline gives CDR1 SQVTM, CDR2 ANQGSEA. This CDR3 spans 16 amino acids. The CDR3 protein is CSVREKGQGVADTQYF. CDR3 bases: TGCAGCGTCCGGGAGAAGGGACAGGGAGTCGCAGATACGCAGTATTTT.

The chain uses TRBV12-3 or TRBV12-4 and TRBJ2-1; TRBD2 aligns across 10 bases. The last part of the DNA fits TRBJ2-5 better; the J call may be wrong. This CDR3 is 14 amino acids long. Here the CDR3 reads CASMELAGRETQYF. The CDR3 DNA follows: TGTGCCAGCATGGAACTAGCGGGGAGAGAGACCCAGTACTTC.